The clone carrying this T cell receptor (beta chain) has a count of ten or more. The sample belongs to a study of Graves' ophthalmopathy and Graves' hyperthyroidism. The authors amplified TCR beta CDR3 regions from RNA transcripts. The authors performed first-round RT-PCR with HTBI primers and then a second-round multiplex PCR. TCRdb passed the multiplex PCR reads through MiXCR, listing each CDR3 protein once. Among 680,000 or so distinct CDR3 sequences listed, around a fifth were seen once. Germline trimming cut 3 bases from V and 15 bases from J; bases unmatched to any gene: 20. The CDR3 spans 17 residues.

This sequence joins TRBV12-3 or TRBV12-4 and TRBJ2-6, with 7 positions matching TRBD1. This clonotype originated in a woman aged 18-29 years with stable Graves' hyperthyroidism. Some clones in this sample may be carry-over from other donors' samples. Sequencing was performed on peripheral blood. The CDR3 here is CASSFLLSRTGRLGLTF. The CDR3 coding sequence is TGTGCCAGCAGTTTTCTATTATCGAGGACAGGCCGCCTCGGCCTGACTTTC.